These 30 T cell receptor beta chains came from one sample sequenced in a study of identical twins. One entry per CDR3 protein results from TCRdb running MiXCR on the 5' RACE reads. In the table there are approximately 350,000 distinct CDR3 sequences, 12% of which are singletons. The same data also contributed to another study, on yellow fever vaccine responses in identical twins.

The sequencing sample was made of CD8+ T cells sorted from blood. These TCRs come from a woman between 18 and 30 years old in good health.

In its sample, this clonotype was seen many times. The CDR3 region is CASSKGRGRVAQYF. The DNA for the CDR3 is TGTGCCAGCAGCAAAGGAAGGGGGCGAGTTGCCCAGTACTTC. The chain combines TRBV28 with TRBJ2-5, with TRBD1 matching 7 bases. The CDR3 sequence is 14 residues long. The germline V gene has CDR1 MDHEN and CDR2 SYDVKM. V dropped 6 bases and J dropped 9; count of bases not matched to a gene: 13.

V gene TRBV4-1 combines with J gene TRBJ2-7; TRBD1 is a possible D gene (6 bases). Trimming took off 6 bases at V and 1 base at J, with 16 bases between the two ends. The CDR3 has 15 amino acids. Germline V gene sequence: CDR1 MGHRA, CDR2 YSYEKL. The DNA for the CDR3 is TGCGCCAGCAGTTACACAGGGTCCACGTCCTACGAGCAGTACTTC. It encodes CASSYTGSTSYEQYF.

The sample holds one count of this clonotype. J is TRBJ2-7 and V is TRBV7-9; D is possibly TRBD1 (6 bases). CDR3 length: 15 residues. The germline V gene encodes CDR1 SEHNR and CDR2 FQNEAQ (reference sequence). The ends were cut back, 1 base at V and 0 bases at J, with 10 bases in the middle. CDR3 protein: CASSLEEGGSYEQYF. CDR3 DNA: TGTGCCAGCAGCTTAGAGGAAGGGGGCTCCTACGAGCAGTACTTC.

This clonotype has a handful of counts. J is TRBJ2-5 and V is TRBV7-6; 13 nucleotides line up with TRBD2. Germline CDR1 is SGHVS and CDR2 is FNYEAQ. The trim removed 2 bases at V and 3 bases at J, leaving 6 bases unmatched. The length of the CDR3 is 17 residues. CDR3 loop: CASSLRLAGGTKETQYF. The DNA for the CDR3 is TGTGCCAGCAGCTTACGACTAGCGGGGGGTACTAAAGAGACCCAGTACTTC. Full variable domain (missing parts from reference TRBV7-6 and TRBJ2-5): GAGVSQSPRYKVTKRGQDVALRCDPISGHVSLYWYRQALGQGPEFLTYFNYEAQQDKSGLPNDRFSAERPEGSISTLTIQRTEQRDSAMYRCASSLRLAGGTKETQYFGPGTRLLVL.

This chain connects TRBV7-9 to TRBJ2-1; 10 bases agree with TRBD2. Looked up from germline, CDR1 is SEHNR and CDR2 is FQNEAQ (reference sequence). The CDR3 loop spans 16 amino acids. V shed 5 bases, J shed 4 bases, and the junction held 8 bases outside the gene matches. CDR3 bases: TGTGCCAGCAGCCCCTCAACTAGCGGGGCTTACAATGAGCAGTTCTTC. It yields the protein CASSPSTSGAYNEQFF.

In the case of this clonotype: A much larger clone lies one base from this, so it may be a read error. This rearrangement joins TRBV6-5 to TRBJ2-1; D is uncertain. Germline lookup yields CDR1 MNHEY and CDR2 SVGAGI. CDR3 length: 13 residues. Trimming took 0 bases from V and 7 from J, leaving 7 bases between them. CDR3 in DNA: TGTGCCAGCAGTTACTCAGTCGAAAATGAGCAGTTCTTC. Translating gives CASSYSVENEQFF.

CDR3 sequence: CASSLDQGRKTQYF. The DNA of the CDR3 is TGCGCCAGCAGCTTGGACCAGGGGAGAAAGACCCAGTACTTC. The V and J genes are TRBV5-1 and TRBJ2-5, with D possibly TRBD1 on 6 matching bases. CDR3 size: 14 residues. Trimming shortened V by 0 bases and J by 6 bases, and 12 bases separated the two germline ends. Germline loops: CDR1 SGHRS, CDR2 YFSETQ.

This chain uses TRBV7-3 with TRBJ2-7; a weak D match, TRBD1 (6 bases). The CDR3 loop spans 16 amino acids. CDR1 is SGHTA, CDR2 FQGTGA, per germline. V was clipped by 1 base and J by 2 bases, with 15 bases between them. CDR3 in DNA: TGTGCCAGCAGCTTAAGACAGGTTATCCCCGCCTACGAGCAGTACTTC. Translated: CASSLRQVIPAYEQYF.

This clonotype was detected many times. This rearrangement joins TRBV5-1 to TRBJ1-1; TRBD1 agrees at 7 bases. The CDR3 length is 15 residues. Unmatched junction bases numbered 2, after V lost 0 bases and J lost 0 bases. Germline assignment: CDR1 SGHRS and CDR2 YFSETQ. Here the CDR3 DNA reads TGCGCCAGCAGCTTGGTGAGGGGGCTGAACACTGAAGCTTTCTTT. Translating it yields CASSLVRGLNTEAFF.

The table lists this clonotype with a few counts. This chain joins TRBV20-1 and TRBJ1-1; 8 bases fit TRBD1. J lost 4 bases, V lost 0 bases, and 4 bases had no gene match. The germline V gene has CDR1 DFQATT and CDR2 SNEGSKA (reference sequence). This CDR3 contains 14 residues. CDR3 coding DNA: TGCAGTGCTAGAGATGGACAGGGTTCCACTGAAGCTTTCTTT. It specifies CSARDGQGSTEAFF.

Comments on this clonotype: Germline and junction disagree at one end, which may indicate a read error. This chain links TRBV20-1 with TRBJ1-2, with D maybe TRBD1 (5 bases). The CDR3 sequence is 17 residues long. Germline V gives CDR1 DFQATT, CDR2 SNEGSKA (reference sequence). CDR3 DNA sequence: TGCAGCGCTAGAGATTTGACAGATATTCTAGCTAACTATGGCTACATCTTC. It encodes CSARDLTDILANYGYIF.

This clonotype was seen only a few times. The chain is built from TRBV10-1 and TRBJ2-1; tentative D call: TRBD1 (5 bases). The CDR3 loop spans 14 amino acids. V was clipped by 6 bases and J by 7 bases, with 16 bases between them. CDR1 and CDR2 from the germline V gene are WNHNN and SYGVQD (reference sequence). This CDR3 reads CASSEKGRKNEQFF. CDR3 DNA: TGCGCCAGCAGCGAGAAGGGGCGGAAGAATGAGCAGTTCTTC.

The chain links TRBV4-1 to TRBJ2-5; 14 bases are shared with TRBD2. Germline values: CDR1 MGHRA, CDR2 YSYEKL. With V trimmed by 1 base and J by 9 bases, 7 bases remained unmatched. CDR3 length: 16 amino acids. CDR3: CASSQAGTSGRGAQYF. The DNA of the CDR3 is TGCGCCAGCAGCCAAGCCGGGACTAGCGGGAGAGGGGCCCAGTACTTC.

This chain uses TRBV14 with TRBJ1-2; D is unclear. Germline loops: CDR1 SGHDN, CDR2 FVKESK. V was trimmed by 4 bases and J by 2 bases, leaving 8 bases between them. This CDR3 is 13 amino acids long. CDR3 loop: CASSRVSNYGYTF. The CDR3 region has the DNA TGTGCCAGCAGCCGGGTGAGCAACTATGGCTACACCTTC.

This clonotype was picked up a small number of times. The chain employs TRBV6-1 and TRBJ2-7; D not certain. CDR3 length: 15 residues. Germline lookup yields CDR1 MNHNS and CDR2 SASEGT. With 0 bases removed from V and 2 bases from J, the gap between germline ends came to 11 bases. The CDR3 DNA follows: TGTGCCAGCAGTGAAGCTCTGCAGTACCCCTACGAGCAGTACTTC. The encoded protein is CASSEALQYPYEQYF.

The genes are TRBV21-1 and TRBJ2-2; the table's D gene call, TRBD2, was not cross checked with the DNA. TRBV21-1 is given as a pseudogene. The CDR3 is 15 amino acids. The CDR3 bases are TGTGCCAGCAGCCTAGTACCGTTTCACACCGGGGAGCTGTTTTTT. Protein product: CASSLVPFHTGELFF.

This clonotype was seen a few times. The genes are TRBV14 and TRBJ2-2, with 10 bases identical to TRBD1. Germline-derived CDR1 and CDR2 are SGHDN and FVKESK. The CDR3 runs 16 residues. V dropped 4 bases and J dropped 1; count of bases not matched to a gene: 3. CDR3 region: CASSPRDRGNTGELFF. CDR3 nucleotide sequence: TGTGCCAGCAGCCCGAGGGACAGGGGGAACACCGGGGAGCTGTTTTTT.

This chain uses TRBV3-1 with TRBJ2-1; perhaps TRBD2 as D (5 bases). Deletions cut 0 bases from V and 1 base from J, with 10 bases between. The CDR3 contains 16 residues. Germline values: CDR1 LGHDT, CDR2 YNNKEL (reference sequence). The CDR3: CASSQEADISYNEQFF. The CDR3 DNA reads TGTGCCAGCAGCCAAGAAGCGGATATTTCCTACAATGAGCAGTTCTTC.

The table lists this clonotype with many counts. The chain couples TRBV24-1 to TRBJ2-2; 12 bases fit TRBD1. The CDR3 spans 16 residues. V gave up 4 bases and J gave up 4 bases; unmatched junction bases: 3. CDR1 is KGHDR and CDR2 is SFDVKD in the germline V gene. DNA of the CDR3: TGTGCCACCAGTGACCGGGACAGGGGGCTCACCGGGGAGCTGTTTTTT. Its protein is CATSDRDRGLTGELFF.

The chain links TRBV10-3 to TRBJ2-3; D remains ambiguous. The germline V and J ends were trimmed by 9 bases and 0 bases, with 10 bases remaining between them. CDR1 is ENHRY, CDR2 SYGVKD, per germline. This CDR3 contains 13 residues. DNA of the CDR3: TGTGCCATGTCGGACCATAGCACAGATACGCAGTATTTT. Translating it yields CAMSDHSTDTQYF.

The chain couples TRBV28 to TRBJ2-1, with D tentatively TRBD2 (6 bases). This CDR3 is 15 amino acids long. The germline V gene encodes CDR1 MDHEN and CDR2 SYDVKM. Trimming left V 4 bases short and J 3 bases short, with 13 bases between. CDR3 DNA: TGTGCCAGCAGTTCAACTAGCCGGTACTACAATGAGCAGTTCTTC. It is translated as CASSSTSRYYNEQFF.

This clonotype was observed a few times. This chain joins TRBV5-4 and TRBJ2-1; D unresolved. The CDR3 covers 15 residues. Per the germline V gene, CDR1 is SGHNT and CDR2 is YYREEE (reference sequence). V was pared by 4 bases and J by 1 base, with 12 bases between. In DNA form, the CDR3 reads TGTGCCAGCAGCCTGGATACGCCATCCTACAATGAGCAGTTCTTC. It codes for CASSLDTPSYNEQFF.

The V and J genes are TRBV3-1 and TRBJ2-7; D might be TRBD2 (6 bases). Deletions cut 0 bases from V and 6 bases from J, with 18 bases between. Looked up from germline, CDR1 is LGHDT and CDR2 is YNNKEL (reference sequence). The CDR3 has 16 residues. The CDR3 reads CASSQDWGDGEGEQYF. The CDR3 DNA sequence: TGTGCCAGCAGCCAAGATTGGGGGGACGGGGAAGGCGAGCAGTACTTC.

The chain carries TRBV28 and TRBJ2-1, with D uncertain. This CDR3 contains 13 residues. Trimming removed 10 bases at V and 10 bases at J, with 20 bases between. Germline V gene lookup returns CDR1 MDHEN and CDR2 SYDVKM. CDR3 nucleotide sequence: TGTGCCATATCGGAGAGAGTTTCCAACGAGCAGTTCTTC. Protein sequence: CAISERVSNEQFF.

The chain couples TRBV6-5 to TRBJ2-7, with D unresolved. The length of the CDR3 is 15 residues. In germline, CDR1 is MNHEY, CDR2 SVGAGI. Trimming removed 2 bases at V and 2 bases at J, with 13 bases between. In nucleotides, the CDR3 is TGTGCCAGCAGTTACCTGTCAGACGTCACCTACGAGCAGTACGTC. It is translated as CASSYLSDVTYEQYV.

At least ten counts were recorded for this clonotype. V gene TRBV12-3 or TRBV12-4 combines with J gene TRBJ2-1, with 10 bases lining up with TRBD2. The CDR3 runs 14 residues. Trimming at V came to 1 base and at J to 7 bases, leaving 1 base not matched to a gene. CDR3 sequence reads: CASSLGTSGNEQFF. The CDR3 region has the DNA TGTGCCAGCAGTTTAGGGACTAGCGGTAATGAGCAGTTCTTC.

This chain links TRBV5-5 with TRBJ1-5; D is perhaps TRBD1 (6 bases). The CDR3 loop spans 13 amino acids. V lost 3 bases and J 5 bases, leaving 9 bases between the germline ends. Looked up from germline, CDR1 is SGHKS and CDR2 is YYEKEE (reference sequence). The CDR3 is CASSWDIDQPQHF. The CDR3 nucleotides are TGTGCCAGCAGCTGGGACATCGATCAGCCCCAGCATTTT.

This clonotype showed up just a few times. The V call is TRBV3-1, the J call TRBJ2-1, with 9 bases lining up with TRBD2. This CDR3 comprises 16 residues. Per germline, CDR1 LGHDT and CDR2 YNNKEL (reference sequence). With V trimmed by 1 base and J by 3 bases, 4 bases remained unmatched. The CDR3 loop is CASSQGVAGDYNEQFF. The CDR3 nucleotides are TGTGCCAGCAGCCAAGGGGTAGCGGGAGACTACAATGAGCAGTTCTTC.

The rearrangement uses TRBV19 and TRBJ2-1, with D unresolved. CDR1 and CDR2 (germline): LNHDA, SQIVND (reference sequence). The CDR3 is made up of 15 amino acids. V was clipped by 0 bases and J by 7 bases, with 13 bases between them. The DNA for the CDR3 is TGTGCCAGTAGTATAGATTTTGGCAGAACAAATGAGCAGTTCTTC. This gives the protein CASSIDFGRTNEQFF.

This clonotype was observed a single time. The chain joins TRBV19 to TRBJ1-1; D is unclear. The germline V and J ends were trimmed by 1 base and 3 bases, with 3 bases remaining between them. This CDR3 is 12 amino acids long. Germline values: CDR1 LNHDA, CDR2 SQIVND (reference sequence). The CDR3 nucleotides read TGTGCCAGTAGTATAGGGCACACTGAAGCTTTCTTT. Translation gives CASSIGHTEAFF. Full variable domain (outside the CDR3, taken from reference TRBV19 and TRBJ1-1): DGGITQSPKYLFRKEGQNVTLSCEQNLNHDAMYWYRQDPGQGLRLIYYSQIVNDFQKGDIAEGYSVSREKKESFPLTVTSAQKNPTAFYLCASSIGHTEAFFGQGTRLTVV.